This T cell receptor (beta chain) is drawn from a study of shared clonotypes between healthy human individuals. Splitting of CD4+ cells produced CD45RA+ naive and CD45RA-negative memory subsets. The germline V and J ends were trimmed by 5 bases and 0 bases, with 8 bases remaining between them. Germline V lookup: CDR1 SGHTA, CDR2 FQGNSA. The CDR3 length is 13 residues. Each cell subset's genomic DNA was divided evenly among several immunoSEQ plates. TCRdb's copy holds only in-frame clones and misses some; the assay was immunoSEQ multiplex PCR. The sample records around 2.3 million clones, approximately 96% being singletons.

This clonotype originated in a man between 18 and 29 years old in good health. This chain connects TRBV7-2 to TRBJ2-7, with unresolved D. Input material: naive CD4+ T cells sorted from blood. Subset meaning: CD45RA+ positively selected. The CDR3 DNA reads TGTGCCAGCAGCATGTACAGCTCCTACGAGCAGTACTTC. It codes for CASSMYSSYEQYF.